This T cell receptor (beta chain) originates from a study of CD8 T cells in ankylosing spondylitis. Points from the study as a whole: It was reported that disease-linked clones were significantly enriched in matched ankylosing spondylitis synovial fluid.

This CDR3 is 15 amino acids long. Germline V gene data show CDR1 as KGHSH and CDR2 as LQKENI. The germline V and J ends were trimmed by 2 bases and 0 bases, with 8 bases remaining between them. For TCR beta, libraries came from quantitative 5'-RACE with molecular barcodes. TCRdb recomputed calls from the 5' RACE reads with MiXCR, one row per CDR3 protein. The repertoire holds approximately 250,000 distinct CDR3 sequences, 8.2% seen once, with approximately 5% in the top ten. This clonotype showed up many times. Its antigen remains unidentified. This receptor was taken from a female donor with ankylosing spondylitis or in good health (not recorded which). The chain combines TRBV18 with TRBJ2-1; no definite D call. Sequencing was performed on blood, either unsorted or a sorted T cell fraction (not recorded which). CDR3 nucleotides: TGTGCCAGCTCACCAGCAGATCCCTCCTACAATGAGCAGTTCTTC. Translating it yields CASSPADPSYNEQFF.